Reported below is one T cell receptor beta chain. Authors' data handling: It was from reference gene primer amplification that nucleated cell counts were estimated. The data were produced by immunoSEQ multiplex PCR, yet TCRdb's version contains in-frame clones alone and is incomplete. Clone size and the V and J calls come from that table; the DNA yielded D and trimming. This table holds about 150,000 clones, about 84% found once. Trimming stripped 4 bases from V and 0 bases from J, with 5 bases between. The CDR3 covers 13 residues. Germline lookup yields CDR1 SNHLY and CDR2 FYNNEI. This sample was included in a study of blood T cell repertoires in COVID-19. Study summary: Both acute and convalescent COVID-19 samples were obtained from the United States, Italy and Spain. Nucleic acid was either cDNA or gDNA, and it came from T cells, B-cell-depleted T cells, or PBMCs.

The chain joins TRBV2 to TRBJ2-3; D ambiguous. The sequence derives from a man aged 55-75 years with active or convalescent COVID-19. Sequenced sample: peripheral blood. The CDR3 DNA is TGTGCCAGCAGTGCCTACAGCACAGATACGCAGTATTTT. Protein: CASSAYSTDTQYF.